These T cell receptor beta chains were read from a single sample in a study of blood T cells in healthy people across ages. TCRdb independently ran MiXCR on the 5' RACE reads; one entry per CDR3 protein. This repertoire shows about 650,000 distinct CDR3 sequences, 32% found once; its top ten account for approximately 15%. Sample: blood. These receptor sequences come from a woman aged 80 or older in good health. The CDR3 runs from the conserved cysteine through the conserved F or W. A D gene is named only where the DNA matches it firmly. Clone size is stated in some rows and not others, as once, few, many or a class when expanded.

J gene: TRBJ2-4
D gene: .
clone size: many
V gene: TRBV7-2
CDR3 protein: CASSRGNIQYF
CDR3 DNA: TGTGCCAGCAGCCGGGGGAACATTCAGTACTTC

J gene: TRBJ2-1
D gene: TRBD1
clone size: many
V gene: TRBV24-1
CDR3 protein: CATSDPSTGFSYNEQFF
CDR3 DNA: TGTGCCACCAGTGACCCATCGACAGGGTTTTCCTACAATGAGCAGTTCTTC

J gene: TRBJ2-3
D gene: TRBD2
clone size: .
V gene: TRBV29-1
CDR3 protein: CSVGSGRGDTQYF
CDR3 DNA: TGCAGCGTTGGATCCGGGAGGGGAGATACGCAGTATTTT

J gene: TRBJ2-5
D gene: TRBD2
clone size: .
V gene: TRBV20-1
CDR3 protein: CSARGPGGQETQYF
CDR3 DNA: TGCAGTGCTAGAGGGCCGGGGGGCCAAGAGACCCAGTACTTC

J gene: TRBJ2-3
D gene: .
clone size: .
V gene: TRBV20-1
CDR3 protein: CSAGRDRGYF
CDR3 DNA: TGCAGTGCGGGCCGGGACCGCGGGTATTTT

J gene: TRBJ2-3
D gene: TRBD2
clone size: many
V gene: TRBV20-1
CDR3 protein: CSARGRGTTARGTDTQYF
CDR3 DNA: TGCAGTGCTAGAGGTCGCGGGACTACTGCACGAGGCACAGATACGCAGTATTTT

J gene: TRBJ1-1
D gene: .
clone size: many
V gene: TRBV5-1
CDR3 protein: CASSLAGAHTEAFF
CDR3 DNA: TGCGCCAGCAGCTTGGCCGGGGCACACACTGAAGCTTTCTTT

J gene: TRBJ1-4
D gene: .
clone size: .
V gene: TRBV7-9
CDR3 protein: CASSLGGFELFF
CDR3 DNA: TGTGCCAGCAGCTTAGGAGGGTTTGAACTGTTTTTT

J gene: TRBJ1-1
D gene: .
clone size: few
V gene: TRBV5-6
CDR3 protein: CASSLVKGGEAFF
CDR3 DNA: TGTGCCAGCAGCTTGGTAAAGGGGGGGGAAGCTTTCTTT

J gene: TRBJ2-3
D gene: .
clone size: few
V gene: TRBV6-5
CDR3 protein: CASSYSRDGNTDTQYF
CDR3 DNA: TGTGCCAGCAGTTACTCGCGGGACGGTAACACAGATACGCAGTATTTT

J gene: TRBJ2-4
D gene: .
clone size: .
V gene: TRBV20-1
CDR3 protein: CSARDGGLYEQDF
CDR3 DNA: TGCAGTGCTAGAGACGGAGGACTTTACGAGCAGGACTTC

J gene: TRBJ2-3
D gene: TRBD2
clone size: many
V gene: TRBV6-1
CDR3 protein: CASSGTSGGDTQYF
CDR3 DNA: TGTGCCAGCAGTGGGACTAGCGGGGGAGATACGCAGTATTTT

J gene: TRBJ2-3
D gene: .
clone size: few
V gene: TRBV7-2
CDR3 protein: CASSSYLKDTQYF
CDR3 DNA: TGTGCCAGCAGCTCGTACCTGAAAGATACGCAGTATTTT

J gene: TRBJ2-1
D gene: .
clone size: .
V gene: TRBV7-2
CDR3 protein: CASSPGPAYHEQFF
CDR3 DNA: TGTGCCAGCAGCCCCGGCCCCGCGTACCATGAGCAGTTCTTC

J gene: TRBJ2-1
D gene: TRBD2
clone size: .
V gene: TRBV7-2
CDR3 protein: CASSLGTSGGQSAEQFF
CDR3 DNA: TGTGCCAGCAGCCTCGGGACTAGCGGGGGCCAATCGGCGGAGCAGTTCTTC

J gene: TRBJ1-1
D gene: .
clone size: many
V gene: TRBV25-1
CDR3 protein: CASWGPNTEAFF
CDR3 DNA: TGTGCCAGCTGGGGCCCGAACACTGAAGCTTTCTTT

J gene: TRBJ2-5
D gene: .
clone size: many
V gene: TRBV10-3
CDR3 protein: CAISDRRGETQYF
CDR3 DNA: TGTGCCATCAGTGATCGGAGGGGCGAGACCCAGTACTTC

J gene: TRBJ1-5
D gene: .
clone size: .
V gene: TRBV12-3/TRBV12-4
CDR3 protein: CASSPAGRPYNQPQHF
CDR3 DNA: TGTGCCAGCAGCCCCGCCGGGCGCCCTTACAATCAGCCCCAGCATTTT

J gene: TRBJ1-1
D gene: .
clone size: few
V gene: TRBV4-1
CDR3 protein: CASSQDRAQETEAFF
CDR3 DNA: TGCGCCAGCAGCCAAGATCGGGCCCAGGAGACTGAAGCTTTCTTT

J gene: TRBJ2-1
D gene: .
clone size: many
V gene: TRBV5-1
CDR3 protein: CASSFGVRVGNEQFF
CDR3 DNA: TGCGCCAGCAGCTTTGGCGTCAGGGTGGGCAATGAGCAGTTCTTC

J gene: TRBJ2-1
D gene: TRBD1
clone size: many
V gene: TRBV20-1
CDR3 protein: CSAARQGIGINNEQFF
CDR3 DNA: TGCAGTGCTGCCCGACAGGGAATCGGGATTAACAATGAGCAGTTCTTC

J gene: TRBJ1-5
D gene: .
clone size: many
V gene: TRBV28
CDR3 protein: CASSFTRGRVQPQHF
CDR3 DNA: TGTGCCAGCAGTTTTACCCGCGGCAGGGTTCAGCCCCAGCATTTT

J gene: TRBJ2-5
D gene: .
clone size: many
V gene: TRBV3-1
CDR3 protein: CASSRGPTQYF
CDR3 DNA: TGTGCCAGCAGCCGTGGACCAACCCAGTACTTC

J gene: TRBJ1-4
D gene: .
clone size: few
V gene: TRBV3-1
CDR3 protein: CASSQDSARKLFF
CDR3 DNA: TGTGCCAGCAGCCAAGATAGCGCGAGGAAACTGTTTTTT

J gene: TRBJ2-5
D gene: .
clone size: .
V gene: TRBV20-1
CDR3 protein: CSARGANQETQYF
CDR3 DNA: TGCAGTGCTAGAGGCGCCAATCAAGAGACCCAGTACTTC

J gene: TRBJ2-3
D gene: .
clone size: .
V gene: TRBV20-1
CDR3 protein: CSAIPGSHTTDTQYF
CDR3 DNA: TGCAGTGCTATACCGGGATCGCATACCACAGATACGCAGTATTTT

J gene: TRBJ2-7
D gene: .
clone size: many
V gene: TRBV25-1
CDR3 protein: CASTAGTAAYEQYF
CDR3 DNA: TGTGCCAGCACTGCGGGGACGGCCGCCTACGAGCAGTACTTC

J gene: TRBJ2-1
D gene: TRBD2
clone size: few
V gene: TRBV6-2/TRBV6-3
CDR3 protein: CASHPRSSGGGNERFF
CDR3 DNA: TGTGCCAGTCACCCCAGGAGTAGCGGGGGGGGCAATGAGCGGTTCTTC

J gene: TRBJ2-7
D gene: .
clone size: many
V gene: TRBV3-1
CDR3 protein: CASSQDKYEQYF
CDR3 DNA: TGTGCCAGCAGCCAAGATAAATACGAGCAGTACTTC

J gene: TRBJ2-3
D gene: TRBD1
clone size: .
V gene: TRBV29-1
CDR3 protein: CSVEKGQGAAYF
CDR3 DNA: TGCAGCGTTGAAAAGGGACAGGGGGCAGCGTATTTT

J gene: TRBJ2-7
D gene: .
clone size: many
V gene: TRBV20-1
CDR3 protein: CSAITGTRSYEQYF
CDR3 DNA: TGCAGTGCTATAACAGGGACTCGGTCCTACGAGCAGTACTTC

J gene: TRBJ2-5
D gene: .
clone size: many
V gene: TRBV2
CDR3 protein: CASSLGGIGETQYF
CDR3 DNA: TGTGCCAGCAGTTTGGGGGGAATTGGAGAGACCCAGTACTTC

J gene: TRBJ2-1
D gene: TRBD1
clone size: many
V gene: TRBV5-1
CDR3 protein: CASSPGQGYNEQFF
CDR3 DNA: TGTGCCAGCAGCCCCGGACAGGGCTACAATGAGCAGTTCTTC

J gene: TRBJ2-7
D gene: .
clone size: many
V gene: TRBV30
CDR3 protein: CAWSVGRRNYEQYF
CDR3 DNA: TGTGCCTGGAGTGTAGGCCGAAGAAACTACGAGCAGTACTTC

J gene: TRBJ2-7
D gene: .
clone size: .
V gene: TRBV13
CDR3 protein: CASSSRSVQYF
CDR3 DNA: TGTGCCAGCTCTTCCCGGTCCGTGCAGTACTTC

J gene: TRBJ1-2
D gene: .
clone size: many
V gene: TRBV28
CDR3 protein: CASTPHGRHGYTF
CDR3 DNA: TGTGCCAGCACCCCTCACGGGCGTCATGGCTACACCTTC

J gene: TRBJ1-2
D gene: .
clone size: few
V gene: TRBV28
CDR3 protein: CASSLSGNGYTF
CDR3 DNA: TGTGCCAGCAGTTTATCAGGGAATGGCTACACCTTC

J gene: TRBJ1-2
D gene: .
clone size: many
V gene: TRBV28
CDR3 protein: CASSYQSYGYTF
CDR3 DNA: TGTGCCAGCAGTTATCAGTCCTATGGCTACACCTTC

J gene: TRBJ2-3
D gene: .
clone size: many
V gene: TRBV9
CDR3 protein: CASSVVEATDTQYF
CDR3 DNA: TGTGCCAGCAGCGTAGTTGAAGCTACAGATACGCAGTATTTT

J gene: TRBJ2-1
D gene: .
clone size: many
V gene: TRBV9
CDR3 protein: CASSVQGQANEQFF
CDR3 DNA: TGTGCCAGCAGTGTCCAGGGACAAGCCAATGAGCAGTTCTTC

J gene: TRBJ2-7
D gene: TRBD2
clone size: many
V gene: TRBV6-1
CDR3 protein: CASSTSGDSYEQYF
CDR3 DNA: TGTGCCAGCAGCACTAGCGGGGATTCCTACGAGCAGTACTTC

J gene: TRBJ1-1
D gene: .
clone size: .
V gene: TRBV9
CDR3 protein: CASSAAGRNTEAFF
CDR3 DNA: TGTGCCAGCAGCGCCGCCGGGAGGAACACTGAAGCTTTCTTT

J gene: TRBJ2-5
D gene: TRBD1
clone size: many
V gene: TRBV5-1
CDR3 protein: CASSLRQGETQYF
CDR3 DNA: TGCGCCAGCAGCTTACGACAGGGGGAGACCCAGTACTTC

J gene: TRBJ2-7
D gene: .
clone size: many
V gene: TRBV7-2
CDR3 protein: CASSLKETYEQYF
CDR3 DNA: TGTGCCAGCAGCTTAAAGGAAACCTACGAGCAGTACTTC

J gene: TRBJ2-1
D gene: .
clone size: .
V gene: TRBV6-5
CDR3 protein: CASINEGYEQFF
CDR3 DNA: TGTGCCAGCATAAATGAGGGGTATGAGCAGTTCTTC

J gene: TRBJ1-2
D gene: TRBD1
clone size: .
V gene: TRBV12-3/TRBV12-4
CDR3 protein: CASKGGTGVLGVDYTF
CDR3 DNA: TGTGCCAGCAAGGGGGGGACAGGGGTCCTTGGTGTTGACTACACCTTC

J gene: TRBJ2-7
D gene: .
clone size: .
V gene: TRBV11-3
CDR3 protein: CASSLVGGNSHYEQYF
CDR3 DNA: TGTGCCAGCAGCTTAGTCGGCGGGAACTCGCACTACGAGCAGTACTTC

J gene: TRBJ2-5
D gene: .
clone size: many
V gene: TRBV30
CDR3 protein: CAWSSYQQETQYF
CDR3 DNA: TGTGCCTGGAGCAGCTACCAACAAGAGACCCAGTACTTC

J gene: TRBJ2-3
D gene: TRBD2
clone size: few
V gene: TRBV5-1
CDR3 protein: CASSVFGTSYADTQYF
CDR3 DNA: TGCGCCAGCAGCGTCTTCGGGACTAGCTATGCAGATACGCAGTATTTT

J gene: TRBJ1-5
D gene: TRBD1
clone size: .
V gene: TRBV4-1
CDR3 protein: CASSQDRAGGAQPQHF
CDR3 DNA: TGCGCCAGCAGCCAAGATCGGGCAGGGGGAGCGCAGCCCCAGCATTTT

J gene: TRBJ1-4
D gene: .
clone size: many
V gene: TRBV7-6
CDR3 protein: CASSLVVRAGINEKLFF
CDR3 DNA: TGTGCCAGCAGCTTAGTAGTACGGGCGGGGATTAATGAAAAACTGTTTTTT

J gene: TRBJ2-6
D gene: .
clone size: many
V gene: TRBV24-1
CDR3 protein: CATSLDGTGANVLTF
CDR3 DNA: TGTGCCACCAGTCTCGACGGTACCGGGGCCAACGTCCTGACTTTC

J gene: TRBJ2-7
D gene: .
clone size: .
V gene: TRBV24-1
CDR3 protein: CATSTGGREITYEQYF
CDR3 DNA: TGTGCCACCTCAACCGGGGGACGTGAGATCACGTACGAGCAGTACTTC

J gene: TRBJ1-1
D gene: .
clone size: .
V gene: TRBV10-3
CDR3 protein: CATGWGLLGTEAFF
CDR3 DNA: TGTGCCACCGGGTGGGGTCTTTTAGGGACTGAAGCTTTCTTT

J gene: TRBJ2-3
D gene: .
clone size: many
V gene: TRBV20-1
CDR3 protein: CSAADRGFTDTQYF
CDR3 DNA: TGCAGTGCTGCCGATCGAGGGTTTACAGATACGCAGTATTTT

J gene: TRBJ1-2
D gene: .
clone size: .
V gene: TRBV19
CDR3 protein: CASSTRQGSDYGYTF
CDR3 DNA: TGTGCCAGTAGTACCCGCCAGGGTTCGGACTATGGCTACACCTTC

J gene: TRBJ1-3
D gene: .
clone size: .
V gene: TRBV3-1
CDR3 protein: CASSQGDSGNTIYF
CDR3 DNA: TGTGCCAGCAGCCAGGGAGACTCTGGAAACACCATATATTTT

J gene: TRBJ1-5
D gene: .
clone size: many
V gene: TRBV5-1
CDR3 protein: CASRLGDNQPQHF
CDR3 DNA: TGCGCCAGCCGCTTAGGGGACAATCAGCCCCAGCATTTT